This is a list of T cell receptor beta chains from one sample in a study of T cell clones after liver transplantation. Only in-frame clones appear in the TCRdb table, and some are missing; sequencing was by immunoSEQ multiplex PCR. The table includes 50,000 to 60,000 clones, around two thirds detected once. Sequencing used CD4+ T cells from blood, obtained at the roughly 16-month timepoint. All receptors come from a human patient who received a liver transplant. Some T cells could come from the graft donor. The CDR3 runs from the conserved cysteine through the conserved F or W. A D gene is named only where the DNA matches it firmly. Not all rows give a size; the values are once, few, many and, for expanded clones, a class.

D gene	clone size	V gene	J gene	CDR3 protein	CDR3 DNA
TRBD1	NA	TRBV5-1	TRBJ1-1	CASSLTGTGQNTEAFF	TGCGCCAGCAGCTTAACCGGGACAGGGCAGAACACTGAAGCTTTCTTT
NA	NA	TRBV28	TRBJ1-6	CASSSTGFGSPLHF	TGTGCCAGCAGCTCCACGGGATTTGGTTCACCCCTCCACTTT
TRBD1	NA	TRBV5-1	TRBJ2-2	CASSRQTPGQGLSGELFF	TGCGCCAGCAGCAGACAAACGCCGGGACAGGGTCTTTCCGGGGAGCTGTTTTTT
NA	NA	TRBV7-6	TRBJ2-3	CASSLGPQTATADTQYF	TGTGCCAGCAGCTTAGGGCCGCAGACAGCCACAGCAGATACGCAGTATTTT
TRBD1	NA	TRBV5-3	TRBJ1-6	CARSIRQGAFFDNSPLHF	TGTGCCAGAAGCATCCGACAGGGGGCTTTTTTCGACAATTCACCCCTCCACTTT
NA	NA	TRBV10-3	TRBJ2-5	CAISETSETQYF	TGTGCCATCAGTGAAACTAGCGAGACCCAGTACTTC
NA	NA	TRBV18	TRBJ1-5	CASSPGDNQPQHF	TGTGCCAGCTCACCAGGGGATAACCAGCCCCAGCATTTT
TRBD2	NA	TRBV18	TRBJ2-1	CASSLRLAGGYNEQFF	TGTGCCAGCTCACTACGACTAGCGGGAGGCTACAATGAGCAGTTCTTC
TRBD1	NA	TRBV10-3	TRBJ2-7	CAISGQGTYEQYF	TGTGCCATCAGTGGACAGGGGACCTACGAGCAGTACTTC
NA	once	TRBV14	TRBJ1-5	CASSQAGGGYSNQPQHF	TGTGCCAGCAGCCAAGCAGGAGGGGGGTATAGCAATCAGCCCCAGCATTTT
TRBD2	NA	TRBV9	TRBJ2-5	CASSVSTSGGQETQYF	TGTGCCAGCAGCGTGTCGACTAGCGGGGGCCAAGAGACCCAGTACTTC
NA	once	TRBV9	TRBJ1-4	CASSVDATNEKLFF	TGTGCCAGCAGCGTAGATGCAACTAATGAAAAACTGTTTTTT
TRBD2	NA	TRBV5-6	TRBJ2-3	CASSLSGRGTDTQYF	TGTGCCAGCAGCCTCAGCGGGAGAGGCACAGATACGCAGTATTTT
NA	NA	TRBV4-3	TRBJ1-3	CASSQAARFPGNTIYF	TGCGCCAGCAGCCAAGCCGCGAGATTCCCTGGAAACACCATATATTTT
NA	NA	TRBV30	TRBJ2-3	CAWSVIAKLTDTQYF	TGTGCCTGGAGTGTTATCGCGAAACTCACAGATACGCAGTATTTT
NA	NA	TRBV10-2	TRBJ2-3	CASGTGVGDTQYF	TGCGCCAGCGGTACGGGAGTTGGAGATACGCAGTATTTT
TRBD1	NA	TRBV19	TRBJ1-6	CASSIRAGGSYNSPLHF	TGTGCCAGTAGTATTCGGGCAGGGGGCTCCTATAATTCACCCCTCCACTTT
NA	few	TRBV5-1	TRBJ2-3	CASSFARPGGDTQYF	TGCGCCAGCAGCTTCGCCCGACCGGGCGGAGATACGCAGTATTTT
NA	once	TRBV5-4	TRBJ2-3	CASSKPGQGITDTQYF	TGTGCCAGCAGCAAACCGGGCCAAGGAATCACAGATACGCAGTATTTT
NA	NA	TRBV6-5	TRBJ1-4	CASSYSGTTNEKLFF	TGTGCCAGCAGTTACTCCGGGACAACTAATGAAAAACTGTTTTTT
NA	NA	TRBV6-5	TRBJ2-5	CASSYQGPQETQYF	TGTGCCAGCAGTTATCAAGGGCCCCAAGAGACCCAGTACTTC
NA	few	TRBV10-2	TRBJ1-6	CASSESGNSPLHF	TGCGCCAGCAGTGAGTCTGGGAATTCACCCCTCCACTTT
NA	NA	TRBV19	TRBJ1-1	CASSTNRPGNTEAFF	TGTGCCAGTAGTACAAACCGGCCGGGAAACACTGAAGCTTTCTTT
NA	medium-sized	TRBV2	TRBJ1-5	CASEESNQPQHF	TGTGCCAGCGAGGAGAGCAATCAGCCCCAGCATTTT
TRBD1	NA	TRBV5-1	TRBJ2-1	CASSRTGSYEQFF	TGCGCCAGCAGCAGGACAGGATCATATGAGCAGTTCTTC
TRBD1	NA	TRBV25-1	TRBJ2-3	CASSSTQGESTDTQYF	TGTGCCAGCAGCTCAACCCAGGGGGAGAGCACAGATACGCAGTATTTT
TRBD2	NA	TRBV27	TRBJ2-3	CASSFWRESTDTQYF	TGTGCCAGCAGTTTTTGGCGGGAGAGCACAGATACGCAGTATTTT
NA	NA	TRBV30	TRBJ1-4	CAWSPRGWKLFF	TGTGCCTGGAGCCCAAGGGGGTGGAAACTGTTTTTT
TRBD1	NA	TRBV10-3	TRBJ2-1	CAISEGQGAQNEQFF	TGTGCCATCAGTGAGGGACAGGGGGCGCAGAATGAGCAGTTCTTC
NA	few	TRBV18	TRBJ2-5	CASSLPGLPQETQYF	TGTGCCAGCTCACTACCGGGACTCCCACAAGAGACCCAGTACTTC
TRBD2	NA	TRBV7-9	TRBJ2-2	CASSLTSGSTGELFF	TGTGCCAGCAGCTTAACTAGCGGTTCCACCGGGGAGCTGTTTTTT
NA	NA	TRBV21-1	TRBJ1-3	CASSKTAGGRNTIYF	TGTGCCAGCAGCAAAACGGCAGGGGGCAGGAACACCATATATTTT
NA	NA	TRBV30	TRBJ1-1	CAWSGNRNTEAFF	TGTGCCTGGAGTGGGAACAGAAACACTGAAGCTTTCTTT
NA	few	TRBV28	TRBJ2-5	CASSPSRSETQYF	TGTGCCAGCAGTCCCTCAAGGTCAGAGACCCAGTACTTC
NA	NA	TRBV18	TRBJ1-1	CASSPEAGADTEAFF	TGTGCCAGCTCACCAGAGGCCGGGGCAGACACTGAAGCTTTCTTT
TRBD1	NA	TRBV5-8	TRBJ2-1	CASSRDSSYNEQFF	TGTGCCAGCTCCCGGGACAGCTCCTACAATGAGCAGTTCTTC
NA	NA	TRBV27	TRBJ2-5	CASSSTSFRARETQYF	TGTGCCAGCAGTTCCACCTCATTCCGGGCACGGGAGACCCAGTACTTC
NA	NA	TRBV7-2	TRBJ1-1	CASSYQGRLVAFF	TGTGCCAGCAGCTACCAGGGAAGACTGGTAGCTTTCTTT
NA	NA	TRBV29-1	TRBJ2-1	CSARTRGSYNEQFF	TGCAGCGCCAGGACTAGGGGGTCCTACAATGAGCAGTTCTTC
TRBD1	NA	TRBV28	TRBJ2-5	CASSFSGGAGETQYF	TGTGCCAGCAGTTTCTCAGGGGGCGCGGGAGAGACCCAGTACTTC
NA	NA	TRBV28	TRBJ2-4	CASSPMGVAKNIQYF	TGTGCCAGCAGTCCCATGGGGGTAGCCAAAAACATTCAGTACTTC
TRBD2	NA	TRBV11-3	TRBJ2-5	CASTSGTSQETQYF	TGTGCCAGCACCTCCGGGACTAGCCAAGAGACCCAGTACTTC
TRBD2	NA	TRBV6-1	TRBJ2-5	CASNPGGRAGETQYF	TGTGCCAGCAACCCTGGCGGGAGGGCCGGGGAGACCCAGTACTTC
NA	few	TRBV2	TRBJ1-6	CASSEARGSSPLHF	TGTGCCAGCAGTGAAGCGCGGGGGAGCTCACCCCTCCACTTT
NA	NA	TRBV11-3	TRBJ2-1	CASSRGAGSNEQFF	TGTGCCAGCAGCCGGGGGGCGGGGAGCAATGAGCAGTTCTTC
NA	few	TRBV30	TRBJ1-3	CAWSMGRGNTIYF	TGTGCCTGGAGTATGGGCAGAGGAAACACCATATATTTT
NA	NA	TRBV6-6	TRBJ1-3	CASSYEYTGNTIYF	TGTGCCAGCAGTTACGAGTATACGGGAAACACCATATATTTT
TRBD1	NA	TRBV2	TRBJ1-6	CASGTGNPNSPLHF	TGTGCCAGCGGGACAGGGAACCCTAATTCACCCCTCCACTTT
TRBD1	NA	TRBV28	TRBJ2-4	CASSMAGTGKNIQYF	TGTGCCAGCAGTATGGCCGGGACAGGGAAAAACATTCAGTACTTC
TRBD1	NA	TRBV6-4	TRBJ1-1	CASSGESGGEAFF	TGTGCCAGCAGTGGGGAATCAGGGGGTGAAGCTTTCTTT
NA	few	TRBV5-1	TRBJ2-5	CASSLEETQYF	TGCGCCAGCAGCTTGGAAGAGACCCAGTACTTC
NA	few	TRBV11-3	TRBJ2-3	CASSLDQGGLLIAQYF	TGTGCCAGCAGCTTAGATCAGGGGGGGCTTTTGATCGCGCAGTATTTT
NA	NA	TRBV28	TRBJ1-2	CASSLTGAKGYTF	TGTGCCAGCAGTTTAACGGGGGCGAAAGGCTACACCTTC